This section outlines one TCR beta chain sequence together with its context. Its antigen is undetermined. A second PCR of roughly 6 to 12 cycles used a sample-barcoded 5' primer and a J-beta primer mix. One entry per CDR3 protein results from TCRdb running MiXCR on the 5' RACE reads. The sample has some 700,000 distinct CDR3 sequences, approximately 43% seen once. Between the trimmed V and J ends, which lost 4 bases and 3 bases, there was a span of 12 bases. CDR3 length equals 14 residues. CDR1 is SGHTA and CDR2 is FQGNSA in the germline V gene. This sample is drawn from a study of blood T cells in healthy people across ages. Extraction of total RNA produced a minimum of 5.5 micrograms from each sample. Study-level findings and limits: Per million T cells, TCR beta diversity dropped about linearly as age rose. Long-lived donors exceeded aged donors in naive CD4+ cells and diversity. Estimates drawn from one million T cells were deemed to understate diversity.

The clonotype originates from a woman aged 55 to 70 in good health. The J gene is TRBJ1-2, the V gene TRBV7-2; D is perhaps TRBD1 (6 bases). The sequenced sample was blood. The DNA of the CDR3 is TGTGCCAGCAGCTCCCCGCCAGGGGACTATGGCTACACCTTC. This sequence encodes CASSSPPGDYGYTF. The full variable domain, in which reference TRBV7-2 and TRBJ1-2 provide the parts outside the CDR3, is GAGVSQSPSNKVTEKGKDVELRCDPISGHTALYWYRQSLGQGLEFLIYFQGNSAPDKSGLPSDRFSAERTGGSVSTLTIQRTQQEDSAVYLCASSSPPGDYGYTFGSGTRLTVV.